Below, 32 T cell receptor beta chains from the same sample are listed, as sequenced in a study of T cells in Graves' hyperthyroidism and ophthalmopathy. What was amplified from RNA transcripts were TCR beta CDR3 regions. First-round RT-PCR of the TCR CDR3 relied on the HTBI primer set. MiXCR was run by TCRdb on the multiplex PCR reads, yielding one entry per CDR3 protein. The sample shows 750,000 to 900,000 distinct CDR3 sequences, roughly 40% of them seen only once. Sequenced sample: blood. The receptors derive from a man aged 18 to 30 with Graves' hyperthyroidism.

This chain connects TRBV10-3 to TRBJ1-1; 8 positions match TRBD1. Germline V gene data show CDR1 as ENHRY and CDR2 as SYGVKD. With V trimmed by 10 bases and J by 7 bases, 14 bases remained unmatched. There are 14 residues in the CDR3. The CDR3 nucleotides are TGTGCCACCGGGACAGGCACTTATTGTGGTGAAGCTTTCTTT. Amino acid sequence: CATGTGTYCGEAFF.

This rearrangement joins TRBV11-1 to TRBJ1-1; perhaps TRBD1 as D (5 bases). CDR1 SGHAT and CDR2 FQDESV come from the germline V gene (reference sequence). The CDR3 spans 13 residues. Trimming took 7 bases from V and 3 from J, leaving 12 bases between them. CDR3 protein: CASILGVDTEAFF. CDR3 nucleotides: TGTGCCAGCATCCTAGGGGTGGACACTGAAGCTTTCTTT.

Comments on this clonotype: A junction boundary mismatches the germline segment, possibly from a read error. J is TRBJ2-7 and V is TRBV4-2; 10 bases are shared with TRBD1. Germline V CDR1 and CDR2: LGHNA, YNFKEQ. This CDR3 comprises 14 residues. In nucleotides, the CDR3 is TGTGCCAGCAGCCAAGATCAGGGACAGGGGCACCATTCATTC. It yields the protein CASSQDQGQGHHSF.

With respect to this clonotype: The CDR3 does not end in the conserved phenylalanine or tryptophan, so this is likely a read error. Because the CDR3's place on the DNA is in doubt, the DNA is left out and the CDR3 is given as listed by TCRdb. The chain uses TRBV29-1 and TRBJ1-1. The CDR3 contains 8 residues when both ends are counted. Germline CDR1 and CDR2: SQVTM and ANQGSEA. CDR3: CSGEEGEL.

Worth noting for this clonotype: A read error may explain this, as a much larger clone is one base away. The chain has TRBV7-9 and TRBJ1-3; D gene unclear. Trimming cost V 5 bases and J 2 bases, with 10 bases left between them. CDR1 SEHNR and CDR2 FQNEAQ come from the germline V gene (reference sequence). CDR3 length equals 14 residues. The CDR3 reads CASSLTIPGNTIYF. In DNA, the CDR3 is TGTGCCAGCAGCCTTACGATCCCTGGAAACACCATATATTTT.

This chain links TRBV7-2 with TRBJ1-3, with 10 bases aligning to TRBD1. J was trimmed by 7 bases and V by 5 bases; bases with no gene match: 5. The CDR3 extends over 14 amino acids. Germline values: CDR1 SGHTA, CDR2 FQGNSA. CDR3 amino acids: CASSRGQGLNTIYF. The CDR3 region has the DNA TGTGCCAGCAGCCGGGGACAGGGGTTGAACACCATATATTTT.

This clonotype was detected only a few times. The V call is TRBV5-4, the J call TRBJ2-7, with D possibly being TRBD1 (6 bases). Trimming cost V 4 bases and J 4 bases, with 18 bases left between them. The CDR3 runs to 15 residues. Germline V lookup: CDR1 SGHNT, CDR2 YYREEE (reference sequence). The CDR3 coding sequence is TGTGCCAGCAGCGTCCAGCAGGGGAGTGGGTACGAGCAGTACTTC. This translates into CASSVQQGSGYEQYF.

This clonotype was counted between two and nine times. V and J are TRBV7-9 and TRBJ1-6, with D perhaps matching TRBD1 (5 bases). The germline CDR1 and CDR2 sequences are SEHNR and FQNEAQ (reference sequence). CDR3 length: 15 amino acids. V was cut by 1 base and J by 7 bases, with 11 bases left in between. CDR3 sequence (DNA): TGTGCCAGCAGCTTAGAGGGGTGGAGGAATTCACCCCTCCACTTT. The encoded protein is CASSLEGWRNSPLHF.

Remarks on this clonotype: This may arise from a read error, as a much more abundant clone is one base away. The chain uses TRBV2 and TRBJ2-7; 11 positions match TRBD1. The length of the CDR3 is 14 residues. Per the germline V gene, CDR1 is SNHLY and CDR2 is FYNNEI. CDR3 sequence (DNA): TGTGCCGGCAGTCCCGGGACAGGGGGTGGTGAGCAGTACTTC. It specifies CAGSPGTGGGEQYF.

This clonotype was counted between two and nine times. The genes are TRBV5-5 and TRBJ1-6, with a weak D call TRBD1 (6 bases). The CDR3 totals 16 residues. The germline V and J ends were trimmed by 0 bases and 8 bases, with 15 bases remaining between them. Germline V gene sequence: CDR1 SGHKS, CDR2 YYEKEE (reference sequence). CDR3 sequence reads: CASSLDDRHKDSPLHF. CDR3 DNA: TGTGCCAGCAGCTTGGATGACAGGCATAAGGATTCACCCCTCCACTTT.

As for this clonotype: A read error may explain this, as a much larger clone is one base away. The genes are TRBV29-1 and TRBJ1-4; no firm D call. CDR1 SQVTM and CDR2 ANQGSEA come from the germline V gene. Trimming removed 5 bases from V and 3 bases from J, with 10 bases in between. The CDR3 consists of 13 residues. The CDR3 region is CSVRTSANEKLFF. DNA for the CDR3: TGCAGCGTTAGAACATCAGCTAATGAAAAACTGTTTTTT.

In its sample, this clonotype was seen a few times. V gene TRBV29-1 combines with J gene TRBJ2-6; D possibly corresponds to TRBD2 (5 bases). The germline V gene encodes CDR1 SQVTM and CDR2 ANQGSEA. Trimming removed 4 bases from V and 4 bases from J, with 14 bases in between. The CDR3 consists of 15 residues. The CDR3 protein is CSVVSGNTGANVLTF. DNA of the CDR3: TGCAGCGTTGTATCGGGGAACACCGGGGCCAACGTCCTGACTTTC. The variable domain in full, with the rest retrieved from reference TRBV29-1 and TRBJ2-6, is SAVISQKPSRDICQRGTSLTIQCQVDSQVTMMFWYRQQPGQSLTLIATANQGSEATYESGFVIDKFPISRPNLTFSTLTVSNMSPEDSSIYLCSVVSGNTGANVLTFGAGSRLTVL.

This clonotype was observed a handful of times. DNA for the CDR3: TGTGCCAGCAGCCATCGGAGGGTTCGGGAGACCCAGTACTTC. The encoded protein is CASSHRRVRETQYF. This chain connects TRBV3-1 to TRBJ2-5; tentatively, D is TRBD2 (6 bases). Trimming took off 3 bases at V and 5 bases at J, with 13 bases between the two ends. The V gene's germline CDR1 is LGHDT and CDR2 YNNKEL (reference sequence). This CDR3 has 14 amino acids.

The V and J genes are TRBV29-1 and TRBJ2-7; 8 bases are shared with TRBD1. The CDR3 runs 15 residues. After removal of 3 bases from V and 1 base from J, the junction contained 8 bases not matched to a gene. Germline loops: CDR1 SQVTM, CDR2 ANQGSEA. CDR3: CSVDLGQGGSYEQYF. CDR3 coding DNA: TGCAGCGTTGACCTCGGACAGGGAGGTTCCTACGAGCAGTACTTC.

This clonotype was picked up many times. The V call is TRBV29-1, the J call TRBJ2-7; TRBD2 might be the D (7 bases). Trimming removed 4 bases at V and 2 bases at J, with 15 bases between. The CDR3 has 14 residues. Germline V CDR1 and CDR2: SQVTM, ANQGSEA. The CDR3 sequence is CSVGGGGGTYEQYF. In DNA, the CDR3 is TGCAGCGTTGGGGGGGGCGGAGGGACCTACGAGCAGTACTTC.

The gene calls are TRBV20-1 and TRBJ2-5; D remains unclear. The V gene's germline CDR1 is DFQATT and CDR2 SNEGSKA (reference sequence). There are 10 residues in the CDR3. The V gene lost 6 bases and the J gene lost 3 bases, with 5 bases spanning the gap. The DNA for the CDR3 is TGCAGTGCCCTTAAAGAGACCCAGTACTTC. Protein: CSALKETQYF.

The chain joins TRBV12-3 or TRBV12-4 to TRBJ1-1; the D is unclear. V shed 1 base and J shed 0 bases, with 9 bases lying between them. This CDR3 comprises 15 residues. The DNA for the CDR3 is TGTGCCAGCAGTTTAGAGCGGGGAATGAACACTGAAGCTTTCTTT. Encoded protein: CASSLERGMNTEAFF.

This chain uses TRBV24-1 with TRBJ2-1, with 8 bases matching TRBD1. V dropped 2 bases and J dropped 9; count of bases not matched to a gene: 11. Germline values: CDR1 KGHDR, CDR2 SFDVKD. The CDR3 covers 16 residues. Here the CDR3 reads CATSDSARQGAGEQFF. CDR3 nucleotides: TGTGCCACCAGTGATTCCGCGCGGCAGGGGGCCGGTGAGCAGTTCTTC.

This clonotype has only a few counts. The chain links TRBV6-5 to TRBJ2-7; D is unclear. The ends were cut back, 2 bases at V and 4 bases at J, with 9 bases in the middle. The CDR3 is made up of 13 amino acids. CDR1 MNHEY and CDR2 SVGAGI come from the germline V gene. CDR3 region: CASSYDPWYEQYF. DNA of the CDR3: TGTGCCAGCAGTTACGATCCTTGGTACGAGCAGTACTTC.

The sample holds many counts of this clonotype. The CDR3 DNA sequence: TGCAGTGCTAGTCGCGGGGCTGAAGCTTTCTTT. It encodes CSASRGAEAFF. The V and J genes are TRBV20-1 and TRBJ1-1; D gene uncertain. V lost 3 bases to trimming and J lost 6 bases, with 8 bases between them. In germline, CDR1 is DFQATT, CDR2 SNEGSKA (reference sequence). The CDR3 covers 11 residues.

The sample holds many counts of this clonotype. The V call is TRBV19, the J call TRBJ1-2, with D tentatively TRBD1 (6 bases). This CDR3 comprises 12 residues. The V gene's germline CDR1 is LNHDA and CDR2 SQIVND (reference sequence). The V gene lost 8 bases and the J gene lost 5 bases, with 12 bases spanning the gap. The CDR3 DNA reads as TGTGCCAGTCGAGACAGGAGTTATGGCTACACCTTC. Translation: CASRDRSYGYTF.

The sample holds many counts of this clonotype. J is TRBJ1-1 and V is TRBV9, with 7 bases identical to TRBD1. This CDR3 region has 15 residues. Trimming removed 3 bases from V and 0 bases from J; junction bases left unmatched: 5. Germline CDR1 SGDLS, CDR2 YYNGEE. The CDR3 sequence: CASSADDRVNTEAFF. CDR3 DNA sequence: TGTGCCAGCAGCGCGGACGACAGGGTGAACACTGAAGCTTTCTTT.

This clonotype has more than one count but fewer than ten. The V gene is TRBV12-5, the J gene TRBJ1-1; D unresolved. The germline V and J ends were trimmed by 5 bases and 4 bases, with 17 bases remaining between them. This CDR3 spans 15 amino acids. CDR1 is LGHNT, CDR2 FRNRAP, per germline. The CDR3 is CASGQYSVSGTEAFF. The CDR3 DNA sequence: TGTGCTAGTGGTCAATACTCCGTGTCGGGCACTGAAGCTTTCTTT.

As for this clonotype: This may arise from a read error, as a much more abundant clone is one base away. This sequence joins TRBV7-9 and TRBJ1-2, with TRBD1 matching 7 bases. Trimming cost V 11 bases and J 2 bases; bases outside gene matches: 11. CDR3 length equals 14 residues. The germline CDR1 and CDR2 sequences are SEHNR and FQNEAQ (reference sequence). The CDR3 loop is CACTPGGLNYGYTF. CDR3 in DNA: TGTGCCTGCACCCCAGGGGGGTTGAACTATGGCTACACCTTC.

There are a few counts of this clonotype. A single base separates this from a much larger clone, so it may be a read error. The chain recombines TRBV10-3 with TRBJ2-2; D is unresolved. CDR3 length: 14 amino acids. V was shortened by 6 bases and J by 2 bases, with 10 bases between the two germline ends. The germline V gene encodes CDR1 ENHRY and CDR2 SYGVKD. The CDR3, as DNA: TGTGCCATCAGAGAAGGGTCCAACACCGGGGAGCTGTTTTTT. As protein: CAIREGSNTGELFF.

This clonotype was found a few times. The chain has TRBV11-3 and TRBJ1-1, with D possibly matching TRBD1 (5 bases). The CDR3 loop spans 16 amino acids. V lost 0 bases and J 6 bases, leaving 17 bases between the germline ends. Germline V gene data show CDR1 as SGHNT and CDR2 as YENEEA. The CDR3 here is CASSLDRWQRGAEAFF. The CDR3 region has the DNA TGTGCCAGCAGCTTAGATAGGTGGCAGCGGGGCGCTGAAGCTTTCTTT.

This clonotype was picked up a small number of times. The chain employs TRBV7-2 and TRBJ1-1; a weak D match, TRBD1 (6 bases). The V end lost 1 base, the J end lost 10 bases, and 16 bases lay between the germline ends. Germline V lookup: CDR1 SGHTA, CDR2 FQGNSA. The length of the CDR3 is 14 residues. For the CDR3, the DNA is TGTGCCAGCAGCTTAGGACAGGTTCTCCGAGGAGCTTTCTTT. It is translated as CASSLGQVLRGAFF.

The sample holds many counts of this clonotype. This chain links TRBV15 with TRBJ2-6; TRBD2 matches at 7 bases. From germline, CDR1 is LNHNV and CDR2 YYDKDF (reference sequence). V shed 5 bases and J 4 bases; nucleotides not matched to a gene: 5. The CDR3 contains 15 residues. The CDR3 sequence is CATSGSRGGANVLTF. The CDR3 bases are TGTGCCACCAGCGGTTCGCGGGGGGGGGCCAACGTCCTGACTTTC.

As for this clonotype: A much larger clone lies a single base off, so this may be a read error. The conserved closing phenylalanine or tryptophan is absent in this CDR3, likely reflecting a read error. The chain uses TRBV20-1 and TRBJ2-5; 12 bases map to TRBD2. Germline assignment: CDR1 DFQATT and CDR2 SNEGSKA (reference sequence). V shed 3 bases, J shed 2 bases, and the junction held 7 bases outside the gene matches. This CDR3 has 16 amino acids. Here the CDR3 reads CSARTASGGDQETQYL. The CDR3 nucleotides read TGCAGTGCTAGGACAGCTAGCGGGGGGGATCAAGAGACCCAGTACCTC.

This chain links TRBV7-9 with TRBJ2-7; D is uncertain. The CDR3 covers 14 residues. CDR1 is SEHNR and CDR2 is FQNEAQ in the germline V gene (reference sequence). Trimming shortened V by 4 bases and J by 0 bases, and 10 bases separated the two germline ends. The CDR3: CASSSSHSSYEQYF. The CDR3 coding sequence is TGTGCCAGCAGCTCATCCCACAGCTCCTACGAGCAGTACTTC.

Concerning this clonotype: This clone may be a read error of a much larger clone one base away. The chain carries TRBV2 and TRBJ1-1; D is ambiguous. Germline CDR1 is SNHLY and CDR2 is FYNNEI. V lost 4 bases and J 4 bases, leaving 13 bases between the germline ends. This CDR3 is 14 amino acids long. CDR3 residues: CASSGGGLGTEAFF. The CDR3 nucleotides are TGTGCCAGCAGTGGGGGAGGGCTTGGCACTGAAGCTTTCTTT. The complete variable domain, with remaining parts taken from reference TRBV2 and TRBJ1-1, reads EPEVTQTPSHQVTQMGQEVILRCVPISNHLYFYWYRQILGQKVEFLVSFYNNEISEKSEIFDDQFSVERPDGSNFTLKIRSTKLEDSAMYFCASSGGGLGTEAFFGQGTRLTVV.

With respect to this clonotype: The junction shows a germline mismatch at one end, possibly a read error. V and J are TRBV10-3 and TRBJ2-5, with 7 positions matching TRBD1. Per germline, CDR1 ENHRY and CDR2 SYGVKD. CDR3 length: 13 amino acids. CDR3 region: CASSRSTGNTQYF. Written as DNA, the CDR3 is TGTGCCAGCAGTCGTTCGACAGGGAACACCCAGTACTTC.